This T cell receptor beta chain was recovered during a study of blood T cells in healthy people across ages. The study's findings and limits: Both naive CD4+ cell counts and diversity were greater in long-lived donors than in aged donors.

The CDR3 extends over 16 amino acids. V gave up 1 base and J gave up 2 bases; unmatched junction bases: 6. Germline CDR1 reads SGHKS; CDR2 reads YYEKEE (reference sequence). Whenever a sample was processed, at least 6 million PBMCs were isolated. Total RNA extracted from each sample amounted to at least 5.5 micrograms. On this clonotype itself: Antigen unknown.

The authors ran a second PCR of about 6 to 11 cycles using a sample-barcoded 5' primer and a J-beta primer mix. MiXCR was run by TCRdb on the 5' RACE reads, yielding one entry per CDR3 protein. This sample yields fewer than 950,000 distinct CDR3 sequences, of which 35% to 40% are seen a single time; 10% to 15% belongs to the top ten. The receptor comes from a man between 18 and 35 years old in good health. This chain joins TRBV5-5 and TRBJ2-3; 8 positions agree with TRBD2. The sample was blood. This chain's CDR3 is CASSLSVSGDTDTQYF. For the CDR3, the DNA is TGTGCCAGCAGCTTGTCGGTTAGCGGGGACACAGATACGCAGTATTTT.